The 7 T cell receptor beta chains below all came from one sample that was sequenced in a study of metastatic and nonmetastatic thyroid tumors. Thyroid surgery was preceded by no treatment in any patient. TCRdb recomputed clones from the PCR reads via MiXCR. The top ten clones hold around 5% of a sample with around 25,000 clones, 10% to 15% of them seen once. Sequencing was carried out using blood. These TCRs come from a female donor with papillary thyroid cancer or a benign thyroid nodule (not recorded which). Some clones in this sample may be carry-over from other donors' samples.

This chain uses TRBV11-1 with TRBJ2-1; D gene ambiguous. Per the germline V gene, CDR1 is SGHAT and CDR2 is FQDESV (reference sequence). This CDR3 region has 15 residues. V lost 5 bases and J 0 bases, leaving 11 bases between the germline ends. CDR3 sequence reads: CASSIWVSSYNEQFF. The CDR3 DNA reads as TGTGCCAGCAGCATATGGGTAAGCTCCTACAATGAGCAGTTCTTC. Complete variable domain (other parts from reference TRBV11-1 and TRBJ2-1): EAEVAQSPRYKITEKSQAVAFWCDPISGHATLYWYRQILGQGPELLVQFQDESVVDDSQLPKDRFSAERLKGVDSTLKIQPAELGDSAMYLCASSIWVSSYNEQFFGPGTRLTVL.

This clone was found many times. The chain joins TRBV5-6 to TRBJ1-5; no clear D gene. With 1 base removed from V and 4 bases from J, the gap between germline ends came to 9 bases. Germline V gene sequence: CDR1 SGHDT, CDR2 YYEEEE. The CDR3 is 14 amino acids. The DNA for the CDR3 is TGTGCCAGCAGCTTGAAGTCCGGGAATCAGCCCCAGCATTTT. Residues: CASSLKSGNQPQHF. Together with reference TRBV5-6 and TRBJ1-5, the CDR3 gives the full variable domain: DAGVTQSPTHLIKTRGQQVTLRCSPKSGHDTVSWYQQALGQGPQFIFQYYEEEERQRGNFPDRFSGHQFPNYSSELNVNALLLGDSALYLCASSLKSGNQPQHFGDGTRLSIL.

This clone was detected many times. V gene TRBV20-1 combines with J gene TRBJ2-1; TRBD2 matches at 8 bases. The CDR3 spans 16 residues. Germline CDR1 reads DFQATT; CDR2 reads SNEGSKA (reference sequence). V was clipped by 2 bases and J by 4 bases; unmatched bases: 10. The CDR3 protein is CSARHSYSGDYNEQFF. In DNA form, the CDR3 reads TGCAGTGCTAGACACTCATATAGCGGGGATTACAATGAGCAGTTCTTC.

This clone has a count of ten or more. This chain links TRBV6-1 with TRBJ1-3, with unresolved D. The ends were cut back, 9 bases at V and 0 bases at J, with 15 bases in the middle. Per the germline V gene, CDR1 is MNHNS and CDR2 is SASEGT. CDR3 size: 15 residues. CDR3 in amino acids: CASSPVVGSGNTIYF. CDR3 nucleotide sequence: TGTGCCAGTTCGCCCGTGGTGGGCTCTGGAAACACCATATATTTT.

Many counts were recorded for this clone. CDR3 amino acids: CASSPPEGHYGYTF. The CDR3, as DNA: TGTGCCAGCTCACCACCGGAGGGTCACTATGGCTACACCTTC. The gene calls are TRBV18 and TRBJ1-2; no reliable D call. V dropped 0 bases and J dropped 3 bases, with 8 bases sitting between them. Per the germline V gene, CDR1 is KGHSH and CDR2 is LQKENI. This CDR3 is 14 amino acids long.

At least ten counts were recorded for this clone. The chain combines TRBV2 with TRBJ1-2; D may be TRBD1 (5 bases). This CDR3 is 13 amino acids long. V lost 5 bases and J lost 3, with 10 bases in between. CDR1 and CDR2 from the germline V gene are SNHLY and FYNNEI. CDR3 loop: CASSTQEDYGYTF. The CDR3, as DNA: TGTGCCAGCAGTACACAGGAAGACTATGGCTACACCTTC.

The table lists this clone with many counts. V and J are TRBV5-4 and TRBJ2-7, with 11 nucleotides matching TRBD2. J lost 4 bases, V lost 0 bases, and 3 bases had no gene match. Looked up from germline, CDR1 is SGHNT and CDR2 is YYREEE (reference sequence). CDR3 size: 15 residues. CDR3 sequence: CASSLAGTSGYEQYF. The CDR3 nucleotides are TGTGCCAGCAGCTTGGCCGGGACTAGCGGTTACGAGCAGTACTTC. Full variable domain (missing parts from reference TRBV5-4 and TRBJ2-7): ETGVTQSPTHLIKTRGQQVTLRCSSQSGHNTVSWYQQALGQGPQFIFQYYREEENGRGNFPPRFSGLQFPNYSSELNVNALELDDSALYLCASSLAGTSGYEQYFGPGTRLTVT.